This T cell receptor (beta chain) is from a study of CD8 T cells in Susac syndrome. Overall study results and limits: By the study's own acknowledgment, its TCR sequencing and HLA analysis included relatively few individuals.

A remark on this clonotype: The antigen is unknown.

Germline values: CDR1 DFQATT, CDR2 SNEGSKA (reference sequence). Trimming pared 1 base from V and 4 bases from J, leaving 11 bases between. This CDR3 is built from 14 residues. Reverse transcription of about 0.45 to 1 ug RNA was performed with random hexamers. Amplification of TCR beta CDR3 was carried out by immunoSEQ multiplex PCR, which covered 54 Vbeta and 13 Jbeta segments. TCRdb re-called the immunoSEQ multiplex PCR reads with MiXCR, one entry per CDR3 protein. The sample includes 150,000 to 200,000 distinct CDR3 sequences, 85% to 95% of them seen just once. Sequencing of TCR beta, carried out with a high-throughput approach, was applied to CD8+ and CD4+ T cells from the blood. FACS was used to enrich TEMRA cells, whereas the CD8+ and CD4+ T cells were obtained by negative isolation.

The gene calls are TRBV20-1 and TRBJ1-3; D is unclear. Sequenced: CD4+ T cells from PBMCs. This sequence was found in a human donor in good health. The CDR3 DNA reads as TGCAGTGCTAGAGGGACCCAAGCGGGAAACACCATATATTTT. It translates to CSARGTQAGNTIYF.